What follows are 3 T cell receptor beta chains derived from one specimen sequenced in a study of shared clonotypes between healthy human individuals. Measured with immunoSEQ multiplex PCR; TCRdb has only the in-frame clones, and not every one. The sample holds about 800,000 clones, around 96% seen once. Only CD45RO-negative cells positively selected for CCR7 counted as naive CD8 cells, so terminally differentiated effector memory CD45RA+ cells were excluded. Sequencing used naive CD8+ T cells sorted from blood. The receptors stem from a man aged 25 to 40 in good health.

Of note for this clone: The sample carries other DNA sequences with the same CDR3. The genes are TRBV19 and TRBJ1-1; D ambiguous. Germline CDR1 reads LNHDA; CDR2 reads SQIVND (reference sequence). The CDR3 contains 13 residues. The V end was cut by 3 bases, the J end by 1 base, with 6 bases between. CDR3 bases: TGTGCCAGTAGTATTGGGAAGAACACTGAAGCTTTCTTT. Residues: CASSIGKNTEAFF. The full variable domain, rest sourced from reference TRBV19 and TRBJ1-1, is DGGITQSPKYLFRKEGQNVTLSCEQNLNHDAMYWYRQDPGQGLRLIYYSQIVNDFQKGDIAEGYSVSREKKESFPLTVTSAQKNPTAFYLCASSIGKNTEAFFGQGTRLTVV.

This rearrangement joins TRBV12-5 to TRBJ2-1; a possible D gene is TRBD2 (6 bases). Germline V gene lookup returns CDR1 LGHNT and CDR2 FRNRAP. The CDR3 runs 16 residues. With 0 bases removed from V and 6 bases from J, the gap between germline ends came to 15 bases. This CDR3 reads CASGLVLPGGGNEQFF. The CDR3 nucleotides read TGTGCTAGTGGTTTGGTACTGCCCGGGGGAGGCAATGAGCAGTTCTTC.

The CDR3 here is CSALSWDREVNYGYTF. The CDR3 DNA is TGCAGCGCGCTATCATGGGACAGGGAAGTTAACTATGGCTACACCTTC. The chain links TRBV29-1 to TRBJ1-2; 9 nucleotides match TRBD1. Trimming cost V 7 bases and J 1 base; bases outside gene matches: 13. The CDR3 contains 16 residues. Germline CDR1 and CDR2: SQVTM and ANQGSEA. The whole variable domain, remainder taken from reference TRBV29-1 and TRBJ1-2, is SAVISQKPSRDICQRGTSLTIQCQVDSQVTMMFWYRQQPGQSLTLIATANQGSEATYESGFVIDKFPISRPNLTFSTLTVSNMSPEDSSIYLCSALSWDREVNYGYTFGSGTRLTVV.